The 9 T cell receptor beta chains below come from one sample, sequenced in a study of identical twins listed by TCRdb under 2016. Library preparation was by 5' RACE. Sequenced using an Illumina HiSeq 2000. TCRdb took the public reads, trimmed them with fastp at Q25, ran MiXCR for clone calling and kept in-frame beta chains. Merged by CDR3 protein, the rows form single entries marked with the most common genes and DNA. In all, the sample holds a few hundred thousand distinct CDR3 sequences, and around 12% of those were seen once. Of the sample, 7.2% is held by the ten largest clones. This same sample was also part of a study on yellow fever vaccine responses in identical twins.

The sample consisted of CD8+ T cells sorted from blood. The source of these receptors is a woman aged 18-29 years in good health.

The genes are TRBV12-3 or TRBV12-4 and TRBJ2-3, with 8 bases lining up with TRBD1. V was pared by 5 bases and J by 4 bases, with 11 bases of the junction left unmatched. The CDR3 covers 16 residues. DNA for the CDR3: TGTGCCAGCAGTCCGAGAGACAGGGGTTCGGCAGATACGCAGTATTTT. Translating it yields CASSPRDRGSADTQYF.

This clonotype was seen more than once but under ten times. V usage is TRBV27 and J usage is TRBJ1-4, with a tentative D call TRBD1 (5 bases). Per germline, CDR1 MNHEY and CDR2 SMNVEV (reference sequence). This CDR3 spans 14 amino acids. Trimming removed 5 bases from V and 3 bases from J, with 10 bases in between. The CDR3 spells CASSRGGPNEKLFF. Written as DNA, the CDR3 is TGTGCCAGCAGTCGGGGCGGACCTAATGAAAAACTGTTTTTT.

V usage is TRBV12-3 or TRBV12-4 and J usage is TRBJ2-7; tentatively, D is TRBD2 (5 bases). The V end was cut by 5 bases, the J end by 4 bases, with 15 bases between. The CDR3 is made up of 14 amino acids. The CDR3 protein is CASSAERWGYEQYF. CDR3 DNA: TGTGCCAGCAGTGCCGAGCGGTGGGGATACGAGCAGTACTTC.

Remarks on this clonotype: A read error may explain this, as a much larger clone is one base away. The chain links TRBV29-1 to TRBJ2-3; TRBD2 aligns across 10 bases. CDR1 and CDR2 (germline): SQVTM, ANQGSEA. This CDR3 has 15 amino acids. DNA for the CDR3: TGCAGCGTTGGGCCTAGCGGGAGCCTCACAGATGCGCAGTATTTT. Residues: CSVGPSGSLTDAQYF.

The chain recombines TRBV2 with TRBJ2-1; D is possibly TRBD2 (6 bases). The germline gives CDR1 SNHLY, CDR2 FYNNEI. Trimming removed 4 bases from V and 5 bases from J, with 15 bases in between. The CDR3 sequence is 15 residues long. Here the CDR3 DNA reads TGTGCCAGCAGTGTGGGGGAGGTGTCAGACAATGAGCAGTTCTTC. It yields the protein CASSVGEVSDNEQFF.

The sample holds a few counts of this clonotype. This rearrangement joins TRBV29-1 to TRBJ2-7; D is tentatively TRBD1 or TRBD2 (5 bases each). The CDR3 sequence is 15 residues long. Germline V CDR1 and CDR2: SQVTM, ANQGSEA. Trimming shortened V by 4 bases and J by 0 bases, and 16 bases separated the two germline ends. DNA for the CDR3: TGCAGCGTTGGCGCTGGGACGCGATTCTCCTACGAGCAGTACTTC. Translation: CSVGAGTRFSYEQYF.

This clonotype was observed a handful of times. This chain joins TRBV12-3 or TRBV12-4 and TRBJ2-6, with TRBD1 identical over 9 bases. V was pared by 9 bases and J by 5 bases, with 17 bases of the junction left unmatched. This CDR3 region has 18 residues. CDR3 DNA sequence: TGTGCCAGTAGAATGGGACAGGGCTTTGTGTCGAGGGCCAACGTCCTGACTTTC. As protein: CASRMGQGFVSRANVLTF.

V and J are TRBV3-1 and TRBJ2-1; TRBD1 matches 8 bases. This CDR3 region has 16 residues. Germline V CDR1 and CDR2: LGHDT, YNNKEL (reference sequence). V was pared by 3 bases and J by 3 bases, with 7 bases of the junction left unmatched. The CDR3 nucleotides read TGTGCCAGCAGCCATCGGGACAGGACCATCTACAATGAGCAGTTCTTC. Residues: CASSHRDRTIYNEQFF.

The chain recombines TRBV20-1 with TRBJ2-3; 11 nucleotides agree with TRBD2. Germline-derived CDR1 and CDR2 are DFQATT and SNEGSKA (reference sequence). This CDR3 region has 15 residues. After removal of 6 bases from V and 3 bases from J, the junction contained 8 bases not matched to a gene. The CDR3: CSAYGASGRTDTQYF. The CDR3 DNA is TGCAGTGCCTACGGGGCTAGCGGGAGGACAGATACGCAGTATTTT.